This TCR beta chain was found in a study of blood T cell repertoires in COVID-19. Study-wide background: COVID-19 samples collected from the United States, Italy and Spain covered acute and convalescent phases.

The CDR3 is 12 residues long. Authors' analysis steps: How many nucleated cells were present was estimated from reference gene primer amplification. Some clones are missing from TCRdb's copy, which holds only in-frame ones; the method was immunoSEQ multiplex PCR. D and trimming come from the DNA, and the V and J calls and clone size come from that table. Of 99,000 or so clones listed, more than 75% are singletons. The origin of this receptor is a man aged 60 to 75 with acute or convalescent COVID-19. The chain uses TRBV21-1 and TRBJ2-5; the table assigns TRBD2, which was not confirmed against the DNA. TRBV21-1 is reported as a pseudogene. The sample comprised peripheral blood. The CDR3 spells CASPPSAQEKYF. CDR3 sequence (DNA): TGTGCCAGCCCTCCCTCTGCTCAAGAGAAGTACTTC.